These T cell receptor beta chains were read from a single sample in a study of technical replicates of blood from a few donors. The assay was immunoSEQ multiplex PCR, and TCRdb's table has in-frame clones only and misses some. The data contain about 73,000 clones, 90% to 95% of them singletons. Material: PBMCs. The receptors were sampled from a human donor in good health. Some clones in this sample may be carry-over from other donors' samples. Each CDR3 is given with its conserved first and last residue. A D gene is named only where the DNA matches it firmly. The size entry is marked missing in some rows and otherwise reads once, few, many or a size class.

clone_size,j_call,v_call,d_call,cdr3_aa,cdr3_nt
-,TRBJ1-6,TRBV18,-,CASSPTWEDSPLHF,TGTGCCAGCTCACCGACATGGGAGGATTCACCCCTCCACTTT
once,TRBJ2-5,TRBV6-1,-,CASSRAAGLIETQYF,TGTGCCAGCAGCAGAGCGGCGGGCTTGATAGAGACCCAGTACTTC
-,TRBJ2-3,TRBV7-3,-,CASSLGGGKDTQYF,TGTGCCAGCAGCTTAGGTGGGGGGAAAGATACGCAGTATTTT
-,TRBJ2-1,TRBV7-9,TRBD2,CASSQGLAGGSYNEQFF,TGTGCCAGCAGCCAAGGACTAGCGGGGGGTTCCTACAATGAGCAGTTCTTC
-,TRBJ2-1,TRBV15,TRBD2,CATSGGLAGTNEQFF,TGTGCCACCAGCGGGGGACTAGCGGGAACCAATGAGCAGTTCTTC
-,TRBJ2-7,TRBV7-3,TRBD2,CASSMTSGSYEQYF,TGTGCCAGCAGCATGACTAGCGGGAGTTACGAGCAGTACTTC
-,TRBJ2-3,TRBV7-2,-,CASSERATDTQYF,TGTGCCAGCAGCGAGCGGGCCACAGATACGCAGTATTTT
few,TRBJ1-1,TRBV5-1,-,CASSLEEAGSNTEAFF,TGCGCCAGCAGCTTGGAAGAGGCCGGGTCGAACACTGAAGCTTTCTTT
-,TRBJ1-1,TRBV10-3,-,CAISAGGGNTEAFF,TGTGCCATCAGTGCGGGTGGAGGAAACACTGAAGCTTTCTTT
-,TRBJ1-1,TRBV6-5,-,CASSYSGLGSEAFF,TGTGCCAGCAGTTACTCTGGACTTGGGAGTGAAGCTTTCTTT
-,TRBJ1-1,TRBV6-1,-,CASSERLNTEAFF,TGTGCCAGCAGTGAACGGTTGAACACTGAAGCTTTCTTT
once,TRBJ1-5,TRBV6-5,TRBD1,CASRRDRRGNQPQHF,TGTGCCAGCAGAAGGGACAGGCGGGGCAATCAGCCCCAGCATTTT
-,TRBJ1-2,TRBV7-9,-,CASSFGLGGEGYTF,TGTGCCAGCAGCTTTGGCCTCGGAGGAGAGGGCTACACCTTC
-,TRBJ1-1,TRBV7-2,-,CASSAQGYTEAFF,TGTGCCAGCAGCGCTCAGGGGTACACTGAAGCTTTCTTT
-,TRBJ1-1,TRBV19,TRBD1,CASSAAGTGDTEAFF,TGTGCCAGTAGTGCCGCCGGGACAGGGGACACTGAAGCTTTCTTT
-,TRBJ2-3,TRBV9,-,CASSVNPLTDTQYF,TGTGCCAGCAGCGTAAATCCTCTCACAGATACGCAGTATTTT
-,TRBJ2-1,TRBV7-9,-,CASSLFRDYNEQFF,TGTGCCAGCAGCTTGTTCCGGGACTACAATGAGCAGTTCTTC
-,TRBJ2-1,TRBV6-1,TRBD1,CASSAGQGWNEQFF,TGTGCCAGCAGTGCCGGACAGGGATGGAATGAGCAGTTCTTC
-,TRBJ2-7,TRBV7-2,-,CASSQQGFRYEQYF,TGTGCCAGCAGCCAACAGGGATTCCGCTACGAGCAGTACTTC
-,TRBJ1-2,TRBV5-5,-,CASSWSPSGPGYTF,TGTGCCAGCAGCTGGAGCCCTAGCGGCCCCGGCTACACCTTC
-,TRBJ2-3,TRBV28,TRBD2,CATAGGVLGTDTQYF,TGTGCCACCGCGGGGGGAGTCCTTGGGACAGATACGCAGTATTTT
-,TRBJ2-7,TRBV29-1,-,CSGLTDVYEQYF,TGCAGCGGACTGACAGATGTCTACGAGCAGTACTTC
-,TRBJ1-1,TRBV6-1,-,CASTHPSEAFF,TGTGCCAGCACCCATCCCAGTGAAGCTTTCTTT
-,TRBJ1-2,TRBV7-2,-,CASSLAQGGGYTF,TGTGCCAGCAGCTTAGCTCAGGGAGGGGGCTACACCTTC